This entry describes one T cell receptor (beta chain). As processed by the authors: By means of reference gene primer amplification, nucleated cell counts were estimated. This table comes from immunoSEQ multiplex PCR, and its TCRdb copy is limited to in-frame clones, with some not included. D and trimming were read from the DNA, whereas the V and J calls and clone size are those reported in that table. The repertoire holds just over 60,000 clones, around 79% seen once, with around a sixth in the top ten. The sample is drawn from a study of blood T cell repertoires in COVID-19. On the study more broadly: Samples of COVID-19 (acute and convalescent) were obtained from the United States, Italy and Spain. PBMCs, B-cell-depleted T cells, or T cells provided the cDNA or gDNA that made up the material.

The CDR3 is 14 amino acids. V was clipped by 3 bases and J by 6 bases, with 12 bases between them. Germline V lookup: CDR1 MNHEY, CDR2 SVGEGT. The gene calls are TRBV6-2 or TRBV6-3 and TRBJ2-1; tentative D call: TRBD2 (6 bases). The source of this sequence is a man in his fifties or sixties with acute or convalescent COVID-19. The source material was peripheral blood. This CDR3 is CASSYGGTGNEQFF. The CDR3 coding sequence is TGTGCCAGCAGTTATGGCGGGACTGGCAATGAGCAGTTCTTC.